The 2 T cell receptor beta chains given below trace back to one sample, sequenced in a study of CD8 T cells in ankylosing spondylitis. TCRdb re-called the 5' RACE reads through MiXCR, storing one row per CDR3 protein. The data contain 250,000 to 400,000 distinct CDR3 sequences, roughly 12% of them singletons. The sequenced material came from blood, either unsorted or a sorted T cell fraction (not recorded which). These receptors came from a female donor with ankylosing spondylitis or in good health (not recorded which).

This clonotype came up a few times. J is TRBJ2-7 and V is TRBV5-1, with TRBD2 matching 14 bases. The V gene end was trimmed by 0 bases and the J gene end by 6 bases; junction bases not matched to a gene: 2. Germline loops: CDR1 SGHRS, CDR2 YFSETQ. This CDR3 spans 15 amino acids. This chain's CDR3 is CASSLEGTSGSEQYF. The CDR3 DNA reads TGCGCCAGCAGCTTGGAGGGGACTAGCGGGAGCGAGCAGTACTTC.

The V gene is TRBV30, the J gene TRBJ1-2, with a weak D call TRBD1 (5 bases). V dropped 1 base and J dropped 10 bases, with 19 bases sitting between them. Germline V lookup: CDR1 GTSNPN, CDR2 SVGIG (reference sequence). The CDR3 has 14 amino acids. In nucleotides, the CDR3 is TGTGCCTGGAGTGCCTACGGGACCCTGGGAGACTACACCTTC. It translates to CAWSAYGTLGDYTF. Full variable domain (missing parts from reference TRBV30 and TRBJ1-2): SQTIHQWPATLVQPVGSPLSLECTVEGTSNPNLYWYRQAAGRGLQLLFYSVGIGQISSEVPQNLSASRPQDRQFILSSKKLLLSDSGFYLCAWSAYGTLGDYTFGSGTRLTVV.